The entry that follows covers one T cell receptor (beta chain) sequence. The repertoire was sequenced with immunoSEQ multiplex PCR; TCRdb's copy has only in-frame clones and lacks some. The sample shows approximately 90,000 clones, 95% of them seen only once. Trimming cost V 5 bases and J 2 bases; bases outside gene matches: 2. This CDR3 contains 15 residues. Germline CDR1 is SNHLY and CDR2 is FYNNEI. The data are from a study of technical replicates of blood from a handful of donors. The source of this sequence is a human donor in good health. V is TRBV2 and J is TRBJ2-1; 11 bases are shared with TRBD2. The source material was T cells isolated from PBMCs. In nucleotides, the CDR3 is TGTGCCAGCAGTCCGACTAGCGGGGCCTACAATGAGCAGTTCTTC. Translation: CASSPTSGAYNEQFF.